The 5 T cell receptor beta chains below were found in one sample sequenced in a study of cytomegalovirus exposure and HLA in healthy donors (dated by TCRdb to about 2017). The library came from the immunoSEQ multiplex PCR assay. For the multiplex PCR, a mixture combining 60 forward primers for TCR Vbeta segments and 13 reverse primers for TCR Jbeta segments was used. Here the immuneACCESS table is served through TCRdb, limited to in-frame sequences with V and J called. Missing clones are a known gap in these copies; in checked studies unresolved V genes cover under half, and the rest lacks a known reason. The sample table records some 130,000 clones; roughly 78% of these occur just once. The ten top clones hold around 7% of the sample. Sequenced: PBMCs. The receptors come from a man aged 40-50 years in good health and CMV-seropositive.

The CDR3 coding sequence is TGCGCCAGCAGCTTTCAGGCAAGGGGAACTAATGAAAAACTGTTTTTT. Its protein is CASSFQARGTNEKLFF. The V gene is TRBV5-1, the J gene TRBJ1-4, with D possibly matching TRBD1 (5 bases). Between the trimmed V and J ends, which lost 2 bases and 1 base, there was a span of 12 bases. Looked up from germline, CDR1 is SGHRS and CDR2 is YFSETQ. This CDR3 is 16 amino acids long.

This clone was detected once. The J gene is TRBJ2-7, the V gene TRBV5-1, with D uncertain. CDR1 is SGHRS, CDR2 YFSETQ, per germline. The CDR3 is 14 residues long. Trimming cost V 4 bases and J 6 bases, with 17 bases left between them. CDR3 sequence (DNA): TGCGCCAGCAGCCCACGCGGCAGTCATGGCGAGCAGTACTTC. It encodes CASSPRGSHGEQYF. The full variable domain, with the rest looked up from reference TRBV5-1 and TRBJ2-7, is KAGVTQTPRYLIKTRGQQVTLSCSPISGHRSVSWYQQTPGQGLQFLFEYFSETQRNKGNFPGRFSGRQFSNSRSEMNVSTLELGDSALYLCASSPRGSHGEQYFGPGTRLTVT.

This clone appeared many times. The rearrangement joins TRBV6-5 to TRBJ1-2; no definite D call. The V end was cut by 2 bases, the J end by 0 bases, with 10 bases between. CDR1 is MNHEY, CDR2 SVGAGI, per germline. This CDR3 is 15 amino acids long. The CDR3 coding sequence is TGTGCCAGCAGTTACACGGGGTCAGCTAACTATGGCTACACCTTC. Its translation: CASSYTGSANYGYTF.

The rearrangement uses TRBV30 and TRBJ2-7; 7 bases align to TRBD2. With 4 bases clipped from V and 0 bases from J, the junction kept 6 bases outside the gene matches. The CDR3 has 14 residues. Germline V gene lookup returns CDR1 GTSNPN and CDR2 SVGIG (reference sequence). The CDR3 DNA reads TGTGCCTGGACCCTAGCGGAGAGCTCCTACGAGCAGTACTTC. Translation: CAWTLAESSYEQYF.

The gene calls are TRBV7-9 and TRBJ2-1, with D perhaps TRBD2 (7 bases). V was cut by 1 base and J by 7 bases, with 14 bases left in between. The CDR3 covers 15 residues. Germline V gives CDR1 SEHNR, CDR2 FQNEAQ (reference sequence). The CDR3 DNA reads TGTGCCAGCAGCTTAGTGTGGGGGGGGCGGAATGAGCAGTTCTTC. Translated, it gives CASSLVWGGRNEQFF.